This is a list of T cell receptor beta chains from one sample in a study of T cells after yellow fever vaccination. Each CDR3 protein is one row after TCRdb ran MiXCR on the 5' RACE reads. The table includes approximately 550,000 distinct CDR3 sequences, 15% to 20% detected once. Sample: PBMCs, taken 15 days after the yellow fever booster vaccination. These TCRs come from a man in his thirties or forties who received the YFV17D yellow fever vaccine. The CDR3 runs from the conserved cysteine through the conserved F or W.

cdr3_length: 12; v_call: TRBV5-1; j_call: TRBJ2-1; cdr3_aa: CASSLAEDEQFF
cdr3_length: 15; v_call: TRBV7-6; j_call: TRBJ2-1; cdr3_aa: CASSLITSGSNEQFF
cdr3_length: 11; v_call: TRBV12-3/TRBV12-4; j_call: TRBJ2-1; cdr3_aa: CASSFQGGGFF
cdr3_length: 16; v_call: TRBV20-1; j_call: TRBJ2-1; cdr3_aa: CSAIPGASSSYNEQFF
cdr3_length: 13; v_call: TRBV29-1; j_call: TRBJ1-2; cdr3_aa: CSVGTGTGYGYTF
cdr3_length: 17; v_call: TRBV6-2/TRBV6-3; j_call: TRBJ2-1; cdr3_aa: CASRTTSVVGSYNEQFF
cdr3_length: 16; v_call: TRBV6-2/TRBV6-3; j_call: TRBJ2-4; cdr3_aa: CASSQQDGRPKNIQYF
cdr3_length: 14; v_call: TRBV7-2; j_call: TRBJ2-3; cdr3_aa: CASSFYGGTDTQYF
cdr3_length: 15; v_call: TRBV2; j_call: TRBJ2-7; cdr3_aa: CASRLRQETSYEQYF
cdr3_length: 11; v_call: TRBV2; j_call: TRBJ2-1; cdr3_aa: CASSYNNEQFF
cdr3_length: 11; v_call: TRBV20-1; j_call: TRBJ2-7; cdr3_aa: CSGGPAGEQYF
cdr3_length: 19; v_call: TRBV3-1; j_call: TRBJ2-3; cdr3_aa: CASSQGGRWPTKKTDTQYF
cdr3_length: 13; v_call: TRBV5-1; j_call: TRBJ2-1; cdr3_aa: CASSLGFEPGKFF
cdr3_length: 15; v_call: TRBV18; j_call: TRBJ1-1; cdr3_aa: CASSPPSQSNTEAFF
cdr3_length: 14; v_call: TRBV3-1; j_call: TRBJ2-7; cdr3_aa: CASSQASGSYEQYF
cdr3_length: 13; v_call: TRBV20-1; j_call: TRBJ1-2; cdr3_aa: CSATPGQGYGYTF
cdr3_length: 15; v_call: TRBV5-1; j_call: TRBJ2-3; cdr3_aa: CASSLVAPGTDTQYF
cdr3_length: 15; v_call: TRBV20-1; j_call: TRBJ2-2; cdr3_aa: CSATKQVPGTGELFF
cdr3_length: 14; v_call: TRBV20-1; j_call: TRBJ2-3; cdr3_aa: CSAPRKAGVDTQYF
cdr3_length: 18; v_call: TRBV5-1; j_call: TRBJ2-5; cdr3_aa: CASSSPIWGEGLQETQYF
cdr3_length: 16; v_call: TRBV20-1; j_call: TRBJ2-1; cdr3_aa: CSARSGTAVHYNEQFF
cdr3_length: 14; v_call: TRBV19; j_call: TRBJ2-1; cdr3_aa: CASRGSGVYNEQFF
cdr3_length: 15; v_call: TRBV6-1; j_call: TRBJ1-5; cdr3_aa: CASSQQTGGSQPQHF
cdr3_length: 13; v_call: TRBV7-6; j_call: TRBJ2-7; cdr3_aa: CAVRGGSSYEQYF
cdr3_length: 16; v_call: TRBV7-8; j_call: TRBJ2-1; cdr3_aa: CASSLVGDRSYNEQFF
cdr3_length: 15; v_call: TRBV7-2; j_call: TRBJ2-1; cdr3_aa: CASSGQVTPYNEQFF
cdr3_length: 17; v_call: TRBV6-2/TRBV6-3; j_call: TRBJ2-2; cdr3_aa: CASNQGTSGRYTGELFF
cdr3_length: 14; v_call: TRBV20-1; j_call: TRBJ1-6; cdr3_aa: CSALRQGGTSPLHF
cdr3_length: 12; v_call: TRBV11-2; j_call: TRBJ1-1; cdr3_aa: CASRKAATEAFF
cdr3_length: 15; v_call: TRBV19; j_call: TRBJ2-3; cdr3_aa: CASNPGQGWTDTQYF
cdr3_length: 14; v_call: TRBV9; j_call: TRBJ2-1; cdr3_aa: CASSVRLAGDEQFF
cdr3_length: 15; v_call: TRBV29-1; j_call: TRBJ2-1; cdr3_aa: CSGRVGAGSYNEQFF
cdr3_length: 13; v_call: TRBV19; j_call: TRBJ1-5; cdr3_aa: CASSIDRVQPQHF
cdr3_length: 13; v_call: TRBV6-5; j_call: TRBJ1-1; cdr3_aa: CASSYPRTGGAFF
cdr3_length: 14; v_call: TRBV12-3/TRBV12-4; j_call: TRBJ1-4; cdr3_aa: CASTKDRFDEKLFF
cdr3_length: 12; v_call: TRBV6-2/TRBV6-3; j_call: TRBJ2-2; cdr3_aa: CASSYPAGELFF
cdr3_length: 15; v_call: TRBV15; j_call: TRBJ2-7; cdr3_aa: CATSRRLAGDREQYF
cdr3_length: 16; v_call: TRBV5-1; j_call: TRBJ2-6; cdr3_aa: CASSGTGGHGANVLTF
cdr3_length: 14; v_call: TRBV5-6; j_call: TRBJ1-5; cdr3_aa: CASSLGTGGKPQHF
cdr3_length: 13; v_call: TRBV6-4; j_call: TRBJ2-1; cdr3_aa: CASSHPGVSEQFF
cdr3_length: 12; v_call: TRBV12-3/TRBV12-4; j_call: TRBJ2-1; cdr3_aa: CASSNQGYEQFF
cdr3_length: 14; v_call: TRBV20-1; j_call: TRBJ1-2; cdr3_aa: CSAREEEGAEGYTF
cdr3_length: 13; v_call: TRBV7-2; j_call: TRBJ2-2; cdr3_aa: CASRRDRAGELFF
cdr3_length: 15; v_call: TRBV5-1; j_call: TRBJ2-2; cdr3_aa: CASSTDRVPTGELFF
cdr3_length: 13; v_call: TRBV10-1; j_call: TRBJ2-2; cdr3_aa: CASTHANTGELFF
cdr3_length: 17; v_call: TRBV4-3; j_call: TRBJ2-5; cdr3_aa: CASSRNSPGLASETQYF
cdr3_length: 13; v_call: TRBV27; j_call: TRBJ1-4; cdr3_aa: CASSPRGGGRLFF
cdr3_length: 12; v_call: TRBV20-1; j_call: TRBJ1-1; cdr3_aa: CSASLADTEAFF
cdr3_length: 12; v_call: TRBV20-1; j_call: TRBJ2-1; cdr3_aa: CSAQVAGNEQFF
cdr3_length: 14; v_call: TRBV28; j_call: TRBJ2-7; cdr3_aa: CASSDRGPIYEQYF